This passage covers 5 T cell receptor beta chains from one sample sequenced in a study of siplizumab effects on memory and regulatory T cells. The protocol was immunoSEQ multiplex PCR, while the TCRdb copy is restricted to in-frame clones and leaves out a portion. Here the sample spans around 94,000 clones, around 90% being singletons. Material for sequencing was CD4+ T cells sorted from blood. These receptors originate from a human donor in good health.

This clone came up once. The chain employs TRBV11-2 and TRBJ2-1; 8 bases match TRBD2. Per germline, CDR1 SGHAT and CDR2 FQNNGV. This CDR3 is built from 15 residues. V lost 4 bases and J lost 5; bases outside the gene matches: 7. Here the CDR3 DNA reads TGTGCCAGCAGCTCCAGGACTAGCCGAAACAATGAGCAGTTCTTC. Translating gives CASSSRTSRNNEQFF.

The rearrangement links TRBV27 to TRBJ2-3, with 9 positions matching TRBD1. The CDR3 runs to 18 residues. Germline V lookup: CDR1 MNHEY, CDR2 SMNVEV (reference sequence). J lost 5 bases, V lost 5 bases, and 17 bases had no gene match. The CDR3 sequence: CASSPLTLPGTGQDTQYF. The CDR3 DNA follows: TGTGCCAGCAGTCCGCTTACCCTCCCCGGGACAGGGCAAGATACGCAGTATTTT.

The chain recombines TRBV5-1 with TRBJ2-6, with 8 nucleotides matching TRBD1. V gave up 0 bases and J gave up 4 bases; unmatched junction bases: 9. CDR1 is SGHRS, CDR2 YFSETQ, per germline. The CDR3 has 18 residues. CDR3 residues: CASSLVAGGASGANVLTF. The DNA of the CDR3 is TGCGCCAGCAGCTTGGTGGCAGGGGGCGCGTCAGGGGCCAACGTCCTGACTTTC.

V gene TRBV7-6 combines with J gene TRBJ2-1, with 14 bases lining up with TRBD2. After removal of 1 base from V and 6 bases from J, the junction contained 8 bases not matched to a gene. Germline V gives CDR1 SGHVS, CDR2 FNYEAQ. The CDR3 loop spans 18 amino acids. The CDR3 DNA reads TGTGCCAGCAGCTTAGTACCGACTAGCGGGGGGGGAGGCAATGAGCAGTTCTTC. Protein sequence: CASSLVPTSGGGGNEQFF. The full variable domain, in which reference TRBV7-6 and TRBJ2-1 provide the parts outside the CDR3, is GAGVSQSPRYKVTKRGQDVALRCDPISGHVSLYWYRQALGQGPEFLTYFNYEAQQDKSGLPNDRFSAERPEGSISTLTIQRTEQRDSAMYRCASSLVPTSGGGGNEQFFGPGTRLTVL.

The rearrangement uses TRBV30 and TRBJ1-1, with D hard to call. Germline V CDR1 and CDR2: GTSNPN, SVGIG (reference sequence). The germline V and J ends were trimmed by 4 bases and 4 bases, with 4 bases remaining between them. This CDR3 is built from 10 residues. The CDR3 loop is CAWIGTEAFF. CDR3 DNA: TGTGCCTGGATCGGCACTGAAGCTTTCTTT.